One and the same sample provided the 30 T cell receptor beta chains below, sequenced in a study of cytomegalovirus exposure and HLA in healthy donors. It was with 60 Vbeta and 13 Jbeta primers that the PCR ran. Produced via immunoSEQ multiplex PCR; TCRdb's table is partial and in-frame only. The sample has 150,000 or so clones; 70% are singletons. The material sequenced was PBMCs. Receptors were obtained from a man between 18 and 35 years old in good health and CMV-seropositive.

V usage is TRBV7-6 and J usage is TRBJ1-1; D might be TRBD1 (5 bases). In germline, CDR1 is SGHVS, CDR2 FNYEAQ. The V end was cut by 7 bases, the J end by 7 bases, with 19 bases between. The CDR3 covers 14 residues. The DNA of the CDR3 is TGTGCCAGCACCCTCCAGGCCAGGGCGGATGAAGCTTTCTTT. Translating it yields CASTLQARADEAFF. The full variable domain, its missing parts supplied by reference TRBV7-6 and TRBJ1-1, is GAGVSQSPRYKVTKRGQDVALRCDPISGHVSLYWYRQALGQGPEFLTYFNYEAQQDKSGLPNDRFSAERPEGSISTLTIQRTEQRDSAMYRCASTLQARADEAFFGQGTRLTVV.

The chain couples TRBV10-3 to TRBJ2-3; 8 bases map to TRBD1. The CDR3 runs 15 residues. V lost 2 bases, J lost 3 bases, and 4 bases stayed unmatched. Germline CDR1 ENHRY, CDR2 SYGVKD. Here the CDR3 DNA reads TGTGCCATCAGTGAGCCGGACAGGGATACAGATACGCAGTATTTT. This gives the protein CAISEPDRDTDTQYF.

This clone was seen a handful of times. In nucleotides, the CDR3 is TGTGCCAGCAGTTTTTGGCAGGCCACAGATACGCAGTATTTT. Translated: CASSFWQATDTQYF. The chain links TRBV27 to TRBJ2-3; D is unresolved. This CDR3 is built from 14 residues. CDR1 and CDR2 from the germline V gene are MNHEY and SMNVEV (reference sequence). Trimming removed 3 bases from V and 2 bases from J, with 9 bases in between.

This chain connects TRBV10-3 to TRBJ1-2, with D perhaps matching TRBD1 (5 bases). This CDR3 has 17 amino acids. The germline V gene has CDR1 ENHRY and CDR2 SYGVKD. V lost 4 bases and J lost 7, with 25 bases in between. The CDR3 DNA reads TGTGCCATCAGTGGCGACGAAGGCAGCGGGGGAAAGGGTGGCTACACCTTC. This translates into CAISGDEGSGGKGGYTF.

There are a few counts of this clone. V and J are TRBV4-2 and TRBJ1-2; D is perhaps TRBD1 (5 bases). Germline assignment: CDR1 LGHNA and CDR2 YNFKEQ. V lost 1 base and J 1 base, leaving 7 bases between the germline ends. The CDR3 spans 14 residues. CDR3 nucleotide sequence: TGTGCCAGCAGCCAAGGACAGTTTAACTATGGCTACACCTTC. This gives the protein CASSQGQFNYGYTF.

The chain employs TRBV7-8 and TRBJ1-5, with TRBD1 as a possible D gene (6 bases). The CDR3 consists of 16 residues. The ends were cut back, 5 bases at V and 2 bases at J, with 16 bases in the middle. Germline CDR1 is SGHVS and CDR2 is FQNEAQ. DNA for the CDR3: TGTGCCAGCAGCCGACACAGGGACCCCGGCAATCAGCCCCAGCATTTT. This translates into CASSRHRDPGNQPQHF.

The V gene is TRBV13, the J gene TRBJ1-2; 8 bases are a match to TRBD1. This CDR3 region has 16 residues. Germline CDR1 and CDR2: PRHDT and FYEKMQ (reference sequence). J lost 5 bases, V lost 4 bases, and 12 bases had no gene match. The CDR3 bases are TGTGCCAGCAGCTCCGCGGGACAGGACTTCTCGTATGGCTACACCTTC. Protein product: CASSSAGQDFSYGYTF. The full variable domain, completed using reference TRBV13 and TRBJ1-2, is AAGVIQSPRHLIKEKRETATLKCYPIPRHDTVYWYQQGPGQDPQFLISFYEKMQSDKGSIPDRFSAQQFSDYHSELNMSSLELGDSALYFCASSSAGQDFSYGYTFGSGTRLTVV.

This clone was found once. The rearrangement uses TRBV6-1 and TRBJ2-1, with TRBD1 identical over 7 bases. CDR1 is MNHNS and CDR2 is SASEGT in the germline V gene. The CDR3 consists of 14 residues. Losses at the gene ends were 7 bases for V and 3 bases for J; bases not matched to a gene: 6. CDR3 in DNA: TGTGCCAGCAAACCGGGACAGAGCTACAATGAGCAGTTCTTC. This sequence encodes CASKPGQSYNEQFF.

This chain joins TRBV11-3 and TRBJ1-1; D might be TRBD1 (5 bases). This CDR3 has 14 residues. V was trimmed by 3 bases and J by 1 base, leaving 9 bases between them. Germline CDR1 is SGHNT and CDR2 is YENEEA. CDR3 loop: CASSFTRGNTEAFF. The DNA of the CDR3 is TGTGCCAGCAGCTTTACAAGGGGGAACACTGAAGCTTTCTTT.

This chain connects TRBV12-5 to TRBJ2-7, with 7 bases fitting TRBD1. This CDR3 has 15 residues. Trimming at V came to 1 base and at J to 2 bases, leaving 5 bases not matched to a gene. Germline V CDR1 and CDR2: LGHNT, FRNRAP. CDR3: CASGLGTDRTYEQYV. CDR3 nucleotides: TGTGCTAGTGGTTTGGGGACGGACAGGACCTACGAGCAGTACGTC.

This chain joins TRBV5-8 and TRBJ1-2; 8 nucleotides line up with TRBD1. The germline V gene has CDR1 SGHTS and CDR2 YDEGEE. V was pared by 4 bases and J by 4 bases, with 6 bases of the junction left unmatched. CDR3 length: 14 residues. CDR3 in DNA: TGTGCCAGCAGCCTGGGACAGGCCGGCTATGGCTACACCTTC. It encodes CASSLGQAGYGYTF.

This sequence joins TRBV2 and TRBJ1-6; unclear D gene. CDR3 length equals 13 residues. Germline lookup yields CDR1 SNHLY and CDR2 FYNNEI. The germline V and J ends were trimmed by 7 bases and 7 bases, with 11 bases remaining between them. The CDR3: CASKGDGNSPLHF. CDR3 coding DNA: TGTGCCAGCAAGGGAGATGGAAATTCACCCCTCCACTTT.

This clone has a handful of counts. The rearrangement links TRBV19 to TRBJ1-1; 9 bases map to TRBD1. This CDR3 spans 15 amino acids. V lost 5 bases and J lost 1; bases outside the gene matches: 5. Germline V lookup: CDR1 LNHDA, CDR2 SQIVND (reference sequence). The DNA for the CDR3 is TGTGCCAGTAGTCCAAGGACAGGGGCGAACACTGAAGCTTTCTTT. Translation gives CASSPRTGANTEAFF.

In its sample, this clone was seen once. The rearrangement uses TRBV28 and TRBJ1-1; the D gene is possibly TRBD1 (5 bases). This CDR3 spans 12 amino acids. Between the trimmed V and J ends, which lost 5 bases and 5 bases, there was a span of 9 bases. Germline V gene data show CDR1 as MDHEN and CDR2 as SYDVKM. CDR3 in DNA: TGTGCCAGCAGTGTGACAGCGACTGAAGCTTTCTTT. Residues: CASSVTATEAFF.

The chain uses TRBV5-6 and TRBJ2-3; no clear D gene. Germline V CDR1 and CDR2: SGHDT, YYEEEE. The V gene lost 4 bases and the J gene lost 4 bases, with 16 bases spanning the gap. This CDR3 contains 15 residues. CDR3 nucleotide sequence: TGTGCCAGCAGCCCCCCGGCAAGTGAGGCAGATACGCAGTATTTT. Its protein product is CASSPPASEADTQYF.

This clone turned up a few times. The chain couples TRBV7-9 to TRBJ1-4, with unresolved D. V lost 5 bases and J lost 0, with 7 bases in between. This CDR3 has 14 amino acids. Germline V gene sequence: CDR1 SEHNR, CDR2 FQNEAQ (reference sequence). The CDR3 loop reads CASSVGTTNEKLFF. CDR3 sequence (DNA): TGTGCCAGCAGCGTCGGGACAACTAATGAAAAACTGTTTTTT.

The chain carries TRBV19 and TRBJ1-5; D perhaps matches TRBD1 (5 bases). The germline gives CDR1 LNHDA, CDR2 SQIVND (reference sequence). Between the trimmed V and J ends, which lost 6 bases and 4 bases, there was a span of 16 bases. This CDR3 is built from 15 residues. CDR3 in DNA: TGTGCCAGTAGGGGGCCCGCCTCATCGAATCAGCCCCAGCATTTT. Residues: CASRGPASSNQPQHF.

V and J are TRBV19 and TRBJ2-5, with a weak D call TRBD2 (7 bases). The germline gives CDR1 LNHDA, CDR2 SQIVND (reference sequence). Trimming removed 4 bases at V and 3 bases at J, with 15 bases between. This CDR3 spans 15 amino acids. CDR3: CASSRRGRAEETQYF. In DNA, the CDR3 is TGTGCCAGTAGTAGGAGGGGGAGGGCTGAAGAGACCCAGTACTTC.

The chain carries TRBV5-1 and TRBJ1-4; 7 bases line up with TRBD1. This CDR3 is built from 15 residues. Germline trimming cut 4 bases from V and 3 bases from J; bases unmatched to any gene: 6. CDR1 and CDR2 from the germline V gene are SGHRS and YFSETQ. CDR3 DNA: TGCGCCAGCAGCACCCAGACAGGGCCTAATGAAAAACTGTTTTTT. It is translated as CASSTQTGPNEKLFF.

This chain connects TRBV9 to TRBJ2-1, with TRBD2 as a possible D gene (6 bases). Trimming pared 0 bases from V and 4 bases from J, leaving 8 bases between. Germline V gene data show CDR1 as SGDLS and CDR2 as YYNGEE. The CDR3 loop spans 14 amino acids. In nucleotides, the CDR3 is TGTGCCAGCAGCGTAGGCGGGGTTTACAATGAGCAGTTCTTC. Protein sequence: CASSVGGVYNEQFF.

The chain recombines TRBV6-6 with TRBJ2-3; 9 bases fit TRBD1. The germline gives CDR1 MNHNY, CDR2 SVGAGI (reference sequence). CDR3 size: 15 residues. Trimming took 2 bases from V and 6 from J; bases not matched to a gene: 6. The CDR3 protein is CASSYGTGIFDTQYF. The CDR3 region has the DNA TGTGCCAGCAGTTACGGGACAGGGATCTTTGATACGCAGTATTTT.

Notes on this clone: At the DNA level, this CDR3 is encoded by other sequences in the same sample as well. The V and J genes are TRBV5-1 and TRBJ2-2, with D maybe TRBD2 (6 bases). Per the germline V gene, CDR1 is SGHRS and CDR2 is YFSETQ. This CDR3 spans 15 amino acids. Between the trimmed V and J ends, which lost 0 bases and 2 bases, there was a span of 8 bases. Here the CDR3 DNA reads TGCGCCAGCAGCTTGGACGGGAGTAACACCGGGGAGCTGTTTTTT. Its translation is CASSLDGSNTGELFF.

V is TRBV29-1 and J is TRBJ2-3; TRBD1 matches at 10 bases. V lost 3 bases and J lost 4; bases outside the gene matches: 4. The CDR3 has 14 residues. Germline CDR1 reads SQVTM; CDR2 reads ANQGSEA. The CDR3 sequence: CSVDEGQGADTQYF. In DNA, the CDR3 is TGCAGCGTTGATGAAGGACAGGGGGCAGATACGCAGTATTTT.

This clone was counted a few times. V is TRBV13 and J is TRBJ2-7, with a weak D call TRBD1 (5 bases). This CDR3 region has 12 residues. V was shortened by 3 bases and J by 7 bases, with 10 bases between the two germline ends. Germline V gives CDR1 PRHDT, CDR2 FYEKMQ (reference sequence). The CDR3 sequence: CASSFQGGEQYV. CDR3 bases: TGTGCCAGCAGCTTCCAGGGTGGAGAGCAGTACGTC.

This clone was counted between two and nine times. The V and J genes are TRBV6-5 and TRBJ1-2; a possible D gene is TRBD1 (5 bases). Germline V lookup: CDR1 MNHEY, CDR2 SVGAGI. The CDR3 has 13 residues. V lost 5 bases, J lost 1 base, and 8 bases lay in between. For the CDR3, the DNA is TGTGCCAGCAGTGACAGCTTTAACTATGGCTACACCTTC. Translation gives CASSDSFNYGYTF.

The chain recombines TRBV13 with TRBJ1-1; no firm D call. Trimming removed 3 bases from V and 0 bases from J, with 8 bases in between. The CDR3 is 14 amino acids. The germline CDR1 and CDR2 sequences are PRHDT and FYEKMQ (reference sequence). As DNA, the CDR3 is TGTGCCAGCAGCTTGTCAGGAATGAACACTGAAGCTTTCTTT. This gives the protein CASSLSGMNTEAFF.

The chain employs TRBV4-1 and TRBJ1-2; 11 bases align to TRBD1. The CDR3 is 15 residues long. From germline, CDR1 is MGHRA and CDR2 YSYEKL. The V gene end was trimmed by 3 bases and the J gene end by 4 bases; junction bases not matched to a gene: 4. This chain's CDR3 is CASSHGQGASYGYTF. CDR3 sequence (DNA): TGCGCCAGCAGCCACGGACAGGGGGCGTCCTATGGCTACACCTTC.

This rearrangement joins TRBV7-8 to TRBJ2-3, with 11 bases fitting TRBD2. This CDR3 contains 15 residues. Germline V gene lookup returns CDR1 SGHVS and CDR2 FQNEAQ. The J segment lost 3 bases and the V segment lost 2 bases, leaving 1 base of the junction unmatched. CDR3 amino acids: CASSLRTSGTDTQYF. The CDR3 nucleotides read TGTGCCAGCAGCTTAAGGACTAGCGGGACAGATACGCAGTATTTT. Complete variable domain (other parts from reference TRBV7-8 and TRBJ2-3): GAGVSQSPRYKVAKRGQDVALRCDPISGHVSLFWYQQALGQGPEFLTYFQNEAQLDKSGLPSDRFFAERPEGSVSTLKIQRTQQEDSAVYLCASSLRTSGTDTQYFGPGTRLTVL.

V and J are TRBV9 and TRBJ1-6, with 9 nucleotides matching TRBD1. V dropped 7 bases and J dropped 10; count of bases not matched to a gene: 6. The CDR3 contains 13 residues. Germline CDR1 is SGDLS and CDR2 is YYNGEE. CDR3 sequence (DNA): TGTGCCAGCGACGGACAGGGGAACTCACCCCTCCACTTT. Its protein product is CASDGQGNSPLHF.

The rearrangement joins TRBV25-1 to TRBJ1-5; TRBD1 might be the D (5 bases). The CDR3 is 16 residues long. Deletions cut 3 bases from V and 2 bases from J, with 14 bases between. CDR1 and CDR2 from the germline V gene are MGHDK and SYGVNS. CDR3 protein: CASSDPGTGGNQPQHF. CDR3 sequence (DNA): TGTGCCAGCAGTGACCCTGGGACTGGAGGCAATCAGCCCCAGCATTTT.